These 11 T cell receptor beta chains were all obtained from the same sample, sequenced in a study of blood T cells in healthy people across ages. A second PCR of 7 to 11 cycles used a sample-barcoded 5' primer and a J-beta primer mix. TCRdb called the 5' RACE reads again in MiXCR, with one record for every CDR3 protein. The data contain some 930,000 distinct CDR3 sequences, approximately 32% of them singletons. Separately, the same data were catalogued under a study of T cells of mothers and their children.

The sample was blood. Receptors were obtained from a woman in her thirties or forties in good health.

This clonotype was observed at least ten times. The V call is TRBV12-3 or TRBV12-4, the J call TRBJ2-5, with D unclear. The V end lost 8 bases, the J end lost 4 bases, and 5 bases lay between the germline ends. CDR3 length: 10 amino acids. This CDR3 reads CASARETQYF. The CDR3, as DNA: TGTGCCAGCGCGCGAGAGACCCAGTACTTC.

The rearrangement joins TRBV4-2 to TRBJ2-7; a weak D match, TRBD2 (5 bases). V lost 0 bases to trimming and J lost 6 bases, with 15 bases between them. Looked up from germline, CDR1 is LGHNA and CDR2 is YNFKEQ. This CDR3 is 15 amino acids long. The CDR3 here is CASSQEEWAGGEQYF. The CDR3 region has the DNA TGTGCCAGCAGCCAAGAAGAGTGGGCAGGAGGCGAGCAGTACTTC.

In this sample, this clonotype turned up many times. The genes are TRBV7-2 and TRBJ2-1; D unresolved. In germline, CDR1 is SGHTA, CDR2 FQGNSA. The V end was cut by 4 bases, the J end by 9 bases, with 16 bases between. The CDR3 is 14 amino acids. In DNA form, the CDR3 reads TGTGCCAGCAGCTCACGGGTCCTTATTGTTGAGCAGTTCTTC. It yields the protein CASSSRVLIVEQFF.

This clonotype was counted at least ten times. CDR3 DNA: TGTGCCAGCAGCCAAGAGACAGATTGGCTAACCAAAAACATTCAGTACTTC. This sequence encodes CASSQETDWLTKNIQYF. V usage is TRBV12-3 or TRBV12-4 and J usage is TRBJ2-4, with TRBD1 as a possible D gene (5 bases). This CDR3 comprises 17 residues. V was trimmed by 6 bases and J by 2 bases, leaving 20 bases between them.

About this clonotype itself: A much more abundant neighbour one base away suggests this may be a read error. The chain couples TRBV7-2 to TRBJ2-7; 10 bases are shared with TRBD1. The CDR3 is made up of 15 amino acids. In germline, CDR1 is SGHTA, CDR2 FQGNSA. The CDR3 sequence is CASCLLRDRGHEQYF. In DNA, the CDR3 is TGTGCCAGCTGCTTACTCCGGGACAGGGGCCACGAGCAGTACTTC.

This clonotype was counted many times. The chain uses TRBV5-1 and TRBJ2-1, with D possibly being TRBD1 (5 bases). Germline CDR1 reads SGHRS; CDR2 reads YFSETQ. CDR3 length equals 15 residues. Between the trimmed V and J ends, which lost 6 bases and 3 bases, there was a span of 16 bases. CDR3: CASILNDGHYNEQFF. In DNA form, the CDR3 reads TGCGCCAGCATACTTAATGACGGACACTACAATGAGCAGTTCTTC.

The V call is TRBV7-9, the J call TRBJ2-1; the D gene is possibly TRBD1 (6 bases). Germline values: CDR1 SEHNR, CDR2 FQNEAQ (reference sequence). V was trimmed by 3 bases and J by 6 bases, leaving 21 bases between them. This CDR3 spans 17 amino acids. The chain's CDR3 is CASSFAGVLRRVNEQFF. In nucleotides, the CDR3 is TGTGCCAGCAGCTTCGCAGGGGTCCTAAGGCGGGTCAATGAGCAGTTCTTC.

The chain recombines TRBV10-3 with TRBJ1-5; 7 bases are shared with TRBD1. CDR3 length equals 14 residues. CDR1 ENHRY and CDR2 SYGVKD come from the germline V gene. V shed 0 bases, J shed 10 bases, and the junction held 6 bases outside the gene matches. The CDR3: CAISESGRGEPQHF. The DNA of the CDR3 is TGTGCCATCAGTGAGTCAGGCAGGGGGGAACCCCAGCATTTT.

This clonotype was seen many times. The V gene is TRBV7-8, the J gene TRBJ2-6; 8 positions match TRBD1. The CDR3 is 17 residues long. Germline trimming cut 4 bases from V and 2 bases from J; bases unmatched to any gene: 7. Germline V gene data show CDR1 as SGHVS and CDR2 as FQNEAQ. CDR3 loop: CASSSHGTGTGANVLTF. The CDR3 DNA reads as TGTGCCAGCAGCTCACACGGGACAGGAACTGGGGCCAACGTCCTGACTTTC.

The chain is built from TRBV7-9 and TRBJ1-2; tentative D call: TRBD1 (5 bases). Looked up from germline, CDR1 is SEHNR and CDR2 is FQNEAQ (reference sequence). The V end lost 5 bases, the J end lost 2 bases, and 15 bases lay between the germline ends. This CDR3 is built from 15 residues. The CDR3 DNA reads as TGTGCCAGCAGCCGCTTCGGGACCCCGAACTATGGCTACACCTTC. Protein: CASSRFGTPNYGYTF.

The V call is TRBV11-3, the J call TRBJ2-7; D uncertain. This CDR3 contains 14 residues. The germline V gene has CDR1 SGHNT and CDR2 YENEEA. Between the trimmed V and J ends, which lost 0 bases and 6 bases, there was a span of 12 bases. The CDR3, as DNA: TGTGCCAGCAGCTTAGACGGCTTGGCTTCCGAGCAGTACTTC. Residues: CASSLDGLASEQYF. Based on the CDR3 plus reference TRBV11-3 and TRBJ2-7, the full variable domain is EAGVVQSPRYKIIEKKQPVAFWCNPISGHNTLYWYLQNLGQGPELLIRYENEEAVDDSQLPKDRFSAERLKGVDSTLKIQPAELGDSAVYLCASSLDGLASEQYFGPGTRLTVT.